This entry features one TCR beta chain sequence. The junction does not match germline at one end; this may be a read error. This sample is part of a study of cytomegalovirus exposure and HLA in healthy donors. This PCR relied on a set of 60 Vbeta primers and 13 Jbeta primers. This table comes from immunoSEQ multiplex PCR, and its TCRdb copy is limited to in-frame clones, with some not included. The sample carries roughly 180,000 clones, roughly 88% recorded once. This TCR came from a young man in good health and CMV-seropositive. Sequencing used PBMCs.

CDR3 in DNA: TGTTCCAGCAGCTACCTAGAGGGAAGGGGCTACACCTTC. Its protein product is CSSSYLEGRGYTF. The chain couples TRBV7-9 to TRBJ1-2; D is undetermined. Germline assignment: CDR1 SEHNR and CDR2 FQNEAQ (reference sequence). The CDR3 length is 13 residues. Supplemented by reference TRBV7-9 and TRBJ1-2, the full variable domain reads DTGVSQNPRHKITKRGQNVTFRCDPISEHNRLYWYRQTLGQGPEFLTYFQNEAQLEKSRLLSDRFSAERPKGSFSTLEIQRTEQGDSAMYLCSSSYLEGRGYTFGSGTRLTVV.